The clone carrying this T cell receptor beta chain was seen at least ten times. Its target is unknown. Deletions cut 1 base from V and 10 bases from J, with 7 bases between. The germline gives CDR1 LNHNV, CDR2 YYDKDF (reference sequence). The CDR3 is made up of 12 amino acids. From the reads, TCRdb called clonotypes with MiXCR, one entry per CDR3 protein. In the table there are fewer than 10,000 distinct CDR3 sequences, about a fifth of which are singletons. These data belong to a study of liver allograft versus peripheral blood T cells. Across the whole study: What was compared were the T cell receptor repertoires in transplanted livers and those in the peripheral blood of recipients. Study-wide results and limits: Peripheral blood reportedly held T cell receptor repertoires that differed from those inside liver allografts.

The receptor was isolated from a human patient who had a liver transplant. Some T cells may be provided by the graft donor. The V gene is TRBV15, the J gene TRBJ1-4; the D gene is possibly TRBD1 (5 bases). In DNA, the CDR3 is TGTGCCACCAGCAGAGGGGGCGGAAAACTGTTTTTT. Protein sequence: CATSRGGGKLFF.